The sequence of this T cell receptor beta chain was determined in a study of T cell changes during pregnancy in multiple sclerosis. Germline values: CDR1 SGHRS, CDR2 YFSETQ. There are 16 residues in the CDR3. The V and J ends lost 4 bases and 3 bases respectively, with 19 bases between them. Here immunoSEQ multiplex PCR was the method, and the copy in TCRdb shows in-frame clones only, minus some. The repertoire holds fewer than 110,000 clones, 85% to 95% seen once, with just under 0.8% in the top ten. The sequence was collected from a female donor in good health, enrolled as a control in a pregnancy study. The sample consisted of peripheral blood, taken in the third trimester of pregnancy. This sequence joins TRBV5-1 and TRBJ1-1, with D perhaps TRBD1 (6 bases). The CDR3 here is CASSPLQRGSYTEAFF. The CDR3 DNA is TGCGCCAGCAGCCCCTTACAAAGGGGGAGTTACACTGAAGCTTTCTTT.